This T cell receptor (beta chain) emerged from a study of long-term antiretroviral therapy in people with HIV. Whole-study findings and limits: Dominant in the repertoire at all time points were clones expanded before ART.

This CDR3 comprises 15 residues. Germline V gene data show CDR1 as MNHEY and CDR2 as SMNVEV (reference sequence). V was cut by 7 bases and J by 9 bases, with 19 bases left in between. Note on this clone: Its antigen is unidentified.

Survey-level immunoSEQ v3.0 assays were run. Sequencing used immunoSEQ multiplex PCR; TCRdb keeps in-frame clones, though not all of them. The sample lists approximately 17,000 clones, approximately 72% occurring once. At least one PBMC sample before ART and at least two after were required. Each participant with HIV received care in the United States. Sample: unsorted PBMCs, taken 3.2 years after starting antiretroviral therapy. The source is a middle-aged woman with HIV. V is TRBV27 and J is TRBJ1-6; no clear D. CDR3 sequence: CASTPFSVVGSPLHF. CDR3 coding DNA: TGTGCCAGCACCCCGTTTTCGGTTGTAGGTTCACCCCTCCACTTT.